This T cell receptor beta chain was recorded in a study of vaccination effects on CD4 cells after COVID-19. CDR1 is SSHAT and CDR2 is FNYEAQ in the germline V gene (reference sequence). This CDR3 comprises 15 residues. V lost 4 bases, J lost 1 base, and 11 bases lay in between. With the ViraFEST assay, the study expanded antigen-specific CD4+ T cells using viral peptide pools, then sequenced them. Following culture for about 11 days, CD4+ T cells were isolated. Vaccinees lacked prior SARS-CoV-2 infection and tested negative for nucleocapsid antibodies. Assay: immunoSEQ multiplex PCR; the TCRdb copy retains only in-frame clones and omits some. The data show about 40,000 clones, 60% to 80% seen once. This clone was observed a handful of times. What it recognizes is unknown.

The chain is built from TRBV7-7 and TRBJ2-1, with D possibly matching TRBD2 (6 bases). The sequencing used CD4+ T cells from PBMCs cultured with HCoV-OC43 spike peptides, collected before COVID-19 vaccination. The subset was: HCoV-OC43 spike overlapping peptide pool stimulation. The origin of this receptor is a human donor who received a COVID-19 vaccine. Here the CDR3 reads CASSSGLDSYNEQFF. Here the CDR3 DNA reads TGTGCCAGCAGCTCGGGACTGGATTCCTACAATGAGCAGTTCTTC.